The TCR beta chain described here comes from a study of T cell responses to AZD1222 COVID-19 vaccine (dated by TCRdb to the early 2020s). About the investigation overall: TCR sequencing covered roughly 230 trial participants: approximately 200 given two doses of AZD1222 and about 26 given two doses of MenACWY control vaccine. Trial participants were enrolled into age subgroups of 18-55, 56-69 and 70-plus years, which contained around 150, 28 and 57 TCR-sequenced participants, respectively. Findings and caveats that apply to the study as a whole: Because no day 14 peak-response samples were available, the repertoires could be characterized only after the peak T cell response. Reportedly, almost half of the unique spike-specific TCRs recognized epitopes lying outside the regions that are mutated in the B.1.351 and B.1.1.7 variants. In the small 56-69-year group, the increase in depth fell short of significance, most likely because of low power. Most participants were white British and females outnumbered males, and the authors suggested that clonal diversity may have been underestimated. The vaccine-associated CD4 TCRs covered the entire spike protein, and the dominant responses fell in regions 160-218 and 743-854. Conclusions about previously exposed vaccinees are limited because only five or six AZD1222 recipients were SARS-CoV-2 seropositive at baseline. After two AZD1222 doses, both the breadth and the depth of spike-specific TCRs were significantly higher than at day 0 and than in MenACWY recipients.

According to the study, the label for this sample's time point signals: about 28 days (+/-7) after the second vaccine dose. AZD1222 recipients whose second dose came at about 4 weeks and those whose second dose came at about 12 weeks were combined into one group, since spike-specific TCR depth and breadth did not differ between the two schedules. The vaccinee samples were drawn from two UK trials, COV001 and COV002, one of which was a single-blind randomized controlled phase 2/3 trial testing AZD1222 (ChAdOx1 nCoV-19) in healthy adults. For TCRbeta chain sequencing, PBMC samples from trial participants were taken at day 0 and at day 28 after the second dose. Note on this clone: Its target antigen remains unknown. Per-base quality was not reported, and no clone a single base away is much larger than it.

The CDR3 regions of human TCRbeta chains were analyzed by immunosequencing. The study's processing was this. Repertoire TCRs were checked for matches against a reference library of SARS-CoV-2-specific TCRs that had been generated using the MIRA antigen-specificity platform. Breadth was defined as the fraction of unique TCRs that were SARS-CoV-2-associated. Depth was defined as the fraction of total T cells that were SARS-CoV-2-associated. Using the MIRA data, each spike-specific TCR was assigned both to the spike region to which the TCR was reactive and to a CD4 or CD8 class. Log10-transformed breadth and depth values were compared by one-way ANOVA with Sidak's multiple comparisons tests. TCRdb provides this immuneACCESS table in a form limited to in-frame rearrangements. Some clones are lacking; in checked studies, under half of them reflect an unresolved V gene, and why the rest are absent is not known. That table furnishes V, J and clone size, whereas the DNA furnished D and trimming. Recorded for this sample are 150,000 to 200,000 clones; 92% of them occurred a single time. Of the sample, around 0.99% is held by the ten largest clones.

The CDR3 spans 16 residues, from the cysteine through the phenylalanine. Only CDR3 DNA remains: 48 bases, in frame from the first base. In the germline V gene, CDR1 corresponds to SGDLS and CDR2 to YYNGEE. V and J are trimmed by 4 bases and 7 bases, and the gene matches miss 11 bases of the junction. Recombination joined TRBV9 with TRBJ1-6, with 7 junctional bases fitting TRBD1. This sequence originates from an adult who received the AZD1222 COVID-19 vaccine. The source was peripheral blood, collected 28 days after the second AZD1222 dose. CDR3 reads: CASSPTGGGRNSPLHF. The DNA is TGTGCCAGCAGCCCGACCGGAGGGGGCCGGAATTCACCCCTCCACTTT.